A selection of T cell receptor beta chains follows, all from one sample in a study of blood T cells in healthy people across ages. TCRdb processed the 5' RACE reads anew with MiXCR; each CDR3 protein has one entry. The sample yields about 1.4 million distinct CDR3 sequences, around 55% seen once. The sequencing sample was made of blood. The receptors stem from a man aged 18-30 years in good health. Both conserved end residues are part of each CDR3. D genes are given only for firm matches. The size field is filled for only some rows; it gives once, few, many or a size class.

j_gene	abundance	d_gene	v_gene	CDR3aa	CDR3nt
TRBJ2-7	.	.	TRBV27	CASRGTSAASYEQYF	TGTGCCAGCAGAGGGACTTCAGCGGCTTCCTACGAGCAGTACTTC
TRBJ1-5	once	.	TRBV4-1	CASSQLTGSNQPQHF	TGCGCCAGCAGCCAACTAACAGGGTCCAATCAGCCCCAGCATTTT
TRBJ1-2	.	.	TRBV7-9	CASSLAVPPGYTF	TGTGCCAGCAGCTTAGCGGTTCCCCCCGGCTACACCTTC
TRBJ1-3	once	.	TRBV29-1	CSVEDPGGPVGNTIYF	TGCAGCGTTGAAGATCCGGGGGGGCCTGTTGGAAACACCATATATTTT
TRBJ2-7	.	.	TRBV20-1	CSARDPQRMSYEQYF	TGCAGTGCTAGAGATCCCCAGCGGATGTCCTACGAGCAGTACTTC
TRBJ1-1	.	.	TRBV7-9	CASRTFTGLPEAFF	TGTGCCAGCAGGACATTCACAGGGTTGCCTGAAGCTTTCTTT
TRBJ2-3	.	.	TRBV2	CASRNRLASTDTQYF	TGTGCCAGCAGAAACAGGCTAGCTAGCACAGATACGCAGTATTTT
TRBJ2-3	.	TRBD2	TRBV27	CASSLGVAGGGTDTQYF	TGTGCCAGCAGTTTAGGAGTAGCGGGGGGGGGCACAGATACGCAGTATTTT
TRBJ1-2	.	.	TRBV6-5	CASSPMPTPDRGYTF	TGTGCCAGCAGTCCTATGCCGACCCCCGACCGAGGCTACACCTTC
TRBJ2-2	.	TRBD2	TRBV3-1	CASSQGLAGRMGELFF	TGTGCCAGCAGCCAAGGACTAGCGGGAAGGATGGGGGAGCTGTTTTTT
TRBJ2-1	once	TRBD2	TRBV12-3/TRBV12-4	CASSPGRLAGGIRSNEQFF	TGTGCCAGCAGTCCCGGGCGGCTAGCGGGAGGCATCCGATCCAATGAGCAGTTCTTC
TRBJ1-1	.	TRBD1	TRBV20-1	CSARRDSALNTEAFF	TGCAGTGCTAGAAGGGACAGTGCTCTGAACACTGAAGCTTTCTTT
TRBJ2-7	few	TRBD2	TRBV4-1	CASSQDPGLAEHEQYF	TGCGCCAGCAGCCAAGACCCAGGACTAGCGGAACACGAGCAGTACTTC
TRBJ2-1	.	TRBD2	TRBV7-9	CASSLATSGYSSYNEQFF	TGTGCCAGCAGCTTAGCGACTAGCGGGTACAGCTCCTACAATGAGCAGTTCTTC
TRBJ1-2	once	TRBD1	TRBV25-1	CASSEPKTGGVGGYTF	TGTGCCAGCAGTGAACCGAAGACAGGGGGCGTAGGGGGCTACACCTTC
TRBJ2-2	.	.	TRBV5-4	CASSDFTGELFF	TGTGCCAGCAGCGACTTCACCGGGGAGCTGTTTTTT
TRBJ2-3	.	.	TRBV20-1	CSALNPGQAFHTQYF	TGCAGTGCTCTTAACCCGGGGCAGGCGTTTCATACGCAGTATTTT
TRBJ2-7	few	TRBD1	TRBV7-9	CASSLGTGAGEQYF	TGTGCCAGCAGCCTCGGGACAGGGGCTGGCGAGCAGTACTTC
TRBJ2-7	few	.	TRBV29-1	CSVRRLLSYEQYF	TGCAGCGTCCGGAGACTCCTGTCCTACGAGCAGTACTTC
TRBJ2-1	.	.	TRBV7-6	CASSLGGEYEQFF	TGTGCCAGCAGCTTAGGCGGGGAGTATGAGCAGTTCTTC
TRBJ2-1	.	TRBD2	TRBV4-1	CASSQDGLAGEKQFF	TGCGCCAGCAGCCAAGACGGTCTAGCGGGGGAAAAGCAGTTCTTC
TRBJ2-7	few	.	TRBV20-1	CSAREMTSEQYF	TGCAGTGCTAGAGAAATGACTAGCGAGCAGTACTTC
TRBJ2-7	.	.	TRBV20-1	CSAIRGQEAQYF	TGCAGTGCTATACGGGGGCAGGAGGCCCAGTACTTC
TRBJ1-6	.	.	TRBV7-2	CASSSFSNSPLHF	TGTGCCAGCAGCTCCTTCAGTAATTCACCCCTCCACTTT
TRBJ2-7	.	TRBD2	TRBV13	CASSLAGGQWDEQYF	TGTGCCAGCAGCTTAGCGGGAGGCCAATGGGATGAGCAGTACTTC
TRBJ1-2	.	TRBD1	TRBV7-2	CASSLLQGIDGHTF	TGTGCCAGCAGCCTCCTACAGGGGATCGATGGCCACACCTTC
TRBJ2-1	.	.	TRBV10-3	CAISEGSSYNEQFF	TGTGCCATCAGTGAGGGAAGCTCCTACAATGAGCAGTTCTTC
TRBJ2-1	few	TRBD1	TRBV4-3	CASSPDSTGEEQFF	TGCGCCAGCAGCCCCGACTCAACAGGGGAGGAGCAGTTCTTC
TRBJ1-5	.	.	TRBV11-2	CASSLGTGLYSNQPQHF	TGTGCCAGCAGCCTGGGTACAGGGCTTTATAGCAATCAGCCCCAGCATTTT
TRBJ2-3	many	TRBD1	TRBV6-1	CASITGQPEADTQYF	TGTGCCAGCATTACGGGACAGCCTGAAGCCGATACGCAGTATTTT